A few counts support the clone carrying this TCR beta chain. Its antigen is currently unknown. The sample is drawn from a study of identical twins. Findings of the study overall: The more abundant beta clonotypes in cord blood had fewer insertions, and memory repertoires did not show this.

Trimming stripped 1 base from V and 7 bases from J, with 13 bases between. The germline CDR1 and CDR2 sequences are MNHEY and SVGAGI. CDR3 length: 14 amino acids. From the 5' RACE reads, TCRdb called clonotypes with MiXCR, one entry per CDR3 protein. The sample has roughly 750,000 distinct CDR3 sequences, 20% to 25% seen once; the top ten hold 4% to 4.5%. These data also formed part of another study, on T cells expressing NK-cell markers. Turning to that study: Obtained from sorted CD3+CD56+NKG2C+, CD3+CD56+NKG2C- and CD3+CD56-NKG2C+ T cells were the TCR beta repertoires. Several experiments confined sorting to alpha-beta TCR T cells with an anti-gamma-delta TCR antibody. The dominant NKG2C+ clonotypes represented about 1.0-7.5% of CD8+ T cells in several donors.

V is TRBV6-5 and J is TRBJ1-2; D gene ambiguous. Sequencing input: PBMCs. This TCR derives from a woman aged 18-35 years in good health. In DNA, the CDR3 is TGTGCCAGCAGTTACTGGGGATCACCTACTGGCTACACCTTC. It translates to CASSYWGSPTGYTF.